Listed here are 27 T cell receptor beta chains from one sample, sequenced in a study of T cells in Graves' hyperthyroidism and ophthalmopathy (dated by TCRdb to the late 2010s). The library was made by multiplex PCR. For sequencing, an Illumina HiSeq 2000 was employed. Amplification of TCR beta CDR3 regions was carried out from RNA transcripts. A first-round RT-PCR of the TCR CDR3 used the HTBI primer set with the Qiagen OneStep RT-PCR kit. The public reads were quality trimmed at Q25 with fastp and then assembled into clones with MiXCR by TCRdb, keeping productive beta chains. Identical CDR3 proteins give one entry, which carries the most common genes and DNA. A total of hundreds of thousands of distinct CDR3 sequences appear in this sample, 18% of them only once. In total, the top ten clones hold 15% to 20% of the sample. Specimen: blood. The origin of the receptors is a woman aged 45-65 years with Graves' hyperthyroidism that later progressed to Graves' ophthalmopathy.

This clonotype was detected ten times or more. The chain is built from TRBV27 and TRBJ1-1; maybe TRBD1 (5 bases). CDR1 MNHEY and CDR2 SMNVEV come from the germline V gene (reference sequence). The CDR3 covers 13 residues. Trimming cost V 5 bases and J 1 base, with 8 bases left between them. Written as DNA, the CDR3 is TGTGCCAGCAGTACAGGACCGAACACTGAAGCTTTCTTT. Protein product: CASSTGPNTEAFF.

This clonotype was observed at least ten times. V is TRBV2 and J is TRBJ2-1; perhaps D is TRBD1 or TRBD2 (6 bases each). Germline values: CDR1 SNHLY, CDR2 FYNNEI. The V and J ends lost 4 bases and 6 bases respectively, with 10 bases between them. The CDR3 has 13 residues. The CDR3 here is CASSVGGPNEQFF. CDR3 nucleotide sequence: TGTGCCAGCAGTGTAGGGGGGCCCAATGAGCAGTTCTTC.

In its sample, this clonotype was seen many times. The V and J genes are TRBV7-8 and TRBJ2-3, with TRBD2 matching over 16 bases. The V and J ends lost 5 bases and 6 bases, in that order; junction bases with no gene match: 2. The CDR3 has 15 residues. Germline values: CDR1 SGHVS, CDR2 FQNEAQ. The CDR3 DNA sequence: TGTGCCAGCAGCGTGGGACTAGCGGGGGGGGATACGCAGTATTTT. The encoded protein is CASSVGLAGGDTQYF.

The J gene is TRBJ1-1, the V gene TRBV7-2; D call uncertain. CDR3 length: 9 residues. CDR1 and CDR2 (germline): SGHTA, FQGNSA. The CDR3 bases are TGTGTCGGCCGCCTGGGAGCTTTCTTT. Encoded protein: CVGRLGAFF.

The CDR3 coding sequence is TGTGCCAGTAGAACGGCCAGTAGGACAGCCTCAGGGGACATTCAGTACTTC. Translation gives CASRTASRTASGDIQYF. The chain employs TRBV19 and TRBJ2-4, with D perhaps matching TRBD1 (6 bases). Trimming shortened V by 6 bases and J by 8 bases, and 26 bases separated the two germline ends. The germline V gene has CDR1 LNHDA and CDR2 SQIVND (reference sequence). CDR3 size: 17 residues.

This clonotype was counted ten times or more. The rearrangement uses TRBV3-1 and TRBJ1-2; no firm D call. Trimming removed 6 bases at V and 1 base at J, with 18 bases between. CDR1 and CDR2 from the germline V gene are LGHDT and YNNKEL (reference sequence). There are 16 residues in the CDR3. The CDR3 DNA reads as TGTGCCAGCAGATCAATGGACGGAGGCCGTAACTATGGCTACACCTTC. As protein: CASRSMDGGRNYGYTF.

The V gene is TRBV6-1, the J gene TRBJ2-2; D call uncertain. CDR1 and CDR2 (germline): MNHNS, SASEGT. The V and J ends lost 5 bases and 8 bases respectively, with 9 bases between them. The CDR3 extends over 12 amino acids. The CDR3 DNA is TGTGCCAGCAGTACCCCCGCTGGGGAGCTGTTTTTT. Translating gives CASSTPAGELFF.

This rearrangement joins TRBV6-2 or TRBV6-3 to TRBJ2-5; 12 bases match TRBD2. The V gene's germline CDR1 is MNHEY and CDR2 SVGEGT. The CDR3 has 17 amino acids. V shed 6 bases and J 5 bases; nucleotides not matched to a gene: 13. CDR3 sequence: CASRRGTTSGGTETQYF. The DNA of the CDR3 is TGTGCCAGCAGAAGGGGTACGACTAGCGGGGGTACGGAGACCCAGTACTTC.

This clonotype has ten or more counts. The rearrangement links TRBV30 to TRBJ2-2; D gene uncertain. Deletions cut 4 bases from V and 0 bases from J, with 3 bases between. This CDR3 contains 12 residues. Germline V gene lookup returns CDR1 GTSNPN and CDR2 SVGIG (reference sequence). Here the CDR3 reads CAWTTNTGELFF. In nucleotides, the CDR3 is TGTGCCTGGACCACGAACACCGGGGAGCTGTTTTTT.

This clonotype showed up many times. In DNA, the CDR3 is TGTGCCAGCAGCCGGACAGAATCGAACACCGGGGAGCTGTTTTTT. Protein product: CASSRTESNTGELFF. The V and J genes are TRBV3-1 and TRBJ2-2; possible D gene TRBD1, 6 bases. The CDR3 contains 15 residues. Trimming pared 4 bases from V and 0 bases from J, leaving 9 bases between. Germline V gene sequence: CDR1 LGHDT, CDR2 YNNKEL (reference sequence).

The CDR3 DNA reads TGTGCCAGTAGTATTGAGGTAACAGCCGCCACCGGGGAGCTGTTTTTT. It codes for CASSIEVTAATGELFF. The gene calls are TRBV19 and TRBJ2-2; D gene uncertain. Germline values: CDR1 LNHDA, CDR2 SQIVND (reference sequence). V was trimmed by 3 bases and J by 4 bases, leaving 15 bases between them. This CDR3 has 16 amino acids. The variable domain in full, with the rest retrieved from reference TRBV19 and TRBJ2-2, is DGGITQSPKYLFRKEGQNVTLSCEQNLNHDAMYWYRQDPGQGLRLIYYSQIVNDFQKGDIAEGYSVSREKKESFPLTVTSAQKNPTAFYLCASSIEVTAATGELFFGEGSRLTVL.

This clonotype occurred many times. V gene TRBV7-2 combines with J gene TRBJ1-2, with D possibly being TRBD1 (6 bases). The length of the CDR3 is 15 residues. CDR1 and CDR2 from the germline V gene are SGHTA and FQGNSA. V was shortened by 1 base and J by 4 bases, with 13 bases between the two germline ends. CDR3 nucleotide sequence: TGTGCCAGCAGCTTAGTTATCAGGGGTGCCTATGGCTACACCTTC. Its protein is CASSLVIRGAYGYTF. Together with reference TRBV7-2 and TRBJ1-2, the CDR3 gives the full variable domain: GAGVSQSPSNKVTEKGKDVELRCDPISGHTALYWYRQSLGQGLEFLIYFQGNSAPDKSGLPSDRFSAERTGGSVSTLTIQRTQQEDSAVYLCASSLVIRGAYGYTFGSGTRLTVV.

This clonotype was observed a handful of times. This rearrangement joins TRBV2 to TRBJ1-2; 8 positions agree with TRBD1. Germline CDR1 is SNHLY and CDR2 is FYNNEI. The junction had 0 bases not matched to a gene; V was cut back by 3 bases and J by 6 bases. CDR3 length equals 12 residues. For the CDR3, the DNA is TGTGCCAGCAGTGACAGGGGGCATGGCTACACCTTC. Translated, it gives CASSDRGHGYTF.

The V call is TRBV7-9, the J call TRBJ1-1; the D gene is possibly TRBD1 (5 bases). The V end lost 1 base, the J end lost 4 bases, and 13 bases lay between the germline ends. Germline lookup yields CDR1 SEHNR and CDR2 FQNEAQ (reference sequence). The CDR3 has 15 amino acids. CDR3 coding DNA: TGTGCCAGCAGCTTAGGGGCAGGGACTAGCACTGAAGCTTTCTTT. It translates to CASSLGAGTSTEAFF. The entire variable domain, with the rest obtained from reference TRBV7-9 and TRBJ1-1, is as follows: DTGVSQNPRHKITKRGQNVTFRCDPISEHNRLYWYRQTLGQGPEFLTYFQNEAQLEKSRLLSDRFSAERPKGSFSTLEIQRTEQGDSAMYLCASSLGAGTSTEAFFGQGTRLTVV.

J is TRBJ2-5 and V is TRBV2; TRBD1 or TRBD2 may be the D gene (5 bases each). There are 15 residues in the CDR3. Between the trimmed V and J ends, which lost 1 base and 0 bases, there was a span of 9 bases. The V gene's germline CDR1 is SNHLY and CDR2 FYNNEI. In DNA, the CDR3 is TGTGCCAGCAGTGAAGAGTGGGGGTACCAAGAGACCCAGTACTTC. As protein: CASSEEWGYQETQYF.

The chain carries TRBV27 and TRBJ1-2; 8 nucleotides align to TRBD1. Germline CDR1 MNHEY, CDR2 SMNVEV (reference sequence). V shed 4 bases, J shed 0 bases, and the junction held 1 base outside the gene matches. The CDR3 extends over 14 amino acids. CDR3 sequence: CASSWTGSNYGYTF. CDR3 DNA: TGTGCCAGCAGTTGGACAGGGTCTAACTATGGCTACACCTTC.

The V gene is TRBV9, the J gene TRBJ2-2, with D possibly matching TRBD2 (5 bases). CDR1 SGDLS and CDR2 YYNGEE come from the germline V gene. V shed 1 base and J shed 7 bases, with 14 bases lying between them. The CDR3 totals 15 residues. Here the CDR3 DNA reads TGTGCCAGCAGCGTACGGGCTAGCTGGGTCGGGGAGCTGTTTTTT. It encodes CASSVRASWVGELFF.

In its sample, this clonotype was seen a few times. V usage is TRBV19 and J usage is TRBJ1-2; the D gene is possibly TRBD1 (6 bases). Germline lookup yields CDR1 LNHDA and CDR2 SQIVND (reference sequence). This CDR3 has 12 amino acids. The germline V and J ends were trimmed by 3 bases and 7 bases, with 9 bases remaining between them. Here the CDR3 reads CASSMRTVGYTF. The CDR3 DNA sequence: TGTGCCAGTAGTATGAGGACAGTTGGCTACACCTTC.

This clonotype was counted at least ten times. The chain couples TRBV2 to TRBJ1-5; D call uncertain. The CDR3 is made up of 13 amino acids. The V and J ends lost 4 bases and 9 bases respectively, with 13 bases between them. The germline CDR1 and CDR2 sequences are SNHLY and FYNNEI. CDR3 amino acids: CASSGGQRRPQHF. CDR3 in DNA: TGTGCCAGCAGTGGCGGGCAGCGGCGGCCCCAGCATTTT.

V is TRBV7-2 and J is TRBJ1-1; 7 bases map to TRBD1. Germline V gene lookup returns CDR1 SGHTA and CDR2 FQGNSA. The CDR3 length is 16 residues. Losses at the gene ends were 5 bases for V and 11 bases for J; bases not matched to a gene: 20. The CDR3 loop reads CASSPVGVLDRPKAFF. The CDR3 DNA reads TGTGCCAGCAGCCCCGTTGGCGTTCTGGACAGGCCTAAGGCTTTCTTT.

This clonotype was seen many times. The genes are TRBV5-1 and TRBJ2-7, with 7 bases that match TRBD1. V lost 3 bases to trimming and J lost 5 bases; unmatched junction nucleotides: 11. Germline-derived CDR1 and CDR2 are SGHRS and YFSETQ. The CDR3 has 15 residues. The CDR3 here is CASSSGQTSFHEQYF. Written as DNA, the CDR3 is TGCGCCAGCAGCTCGGGACAGACCTCCTTCCACGAGCAGTACTTC.

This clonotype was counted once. CDR3 loop: CASSDRSEYGYTF. The DNA of the CDR3 is TGTGCCAGCAGTGACAGGTCCGAATATGGCTACACCTTC. The chain links TRBV2 to TRBJ1-2, with D uncertain. V dropped 3 bases and J dropped 5 bases, with 10 bases sitting between them. This CDR3 is 13 amino acids long. Per germline, CDR1 SNHLY and CDR2 FYNNEI. The entire variable domain, with the rest obtained from reference TRBV2 and TRBJ1-2, is as follows: EPEVTQTPSHQVTQMGQEVILRCVPISNHLYFYWYRQILGQKVEFLVSFYNNEISEKSEIFDDQFSVERPDGSNFTLKIRSTKLEDSAMYFCASSDRSEYGYTFGSGTRLTVV.

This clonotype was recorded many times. DNA for the CDR3: TGTGCCAGCAGTAACGACAGGGGCACTGAAGCTTTCTTT. This sequence encodes CASSNDRGTEAFF. The V call is TRBV6-1, the J call TRBJ1-1; TRBD1 matches 8 bases. This CDR3 region has 13 residues. The V gene's germline CDR1 is MNHNS and CDR2 SASEGT. V dropped 5 bases and J dropped 4; count of bases not matched to a gene: 3.

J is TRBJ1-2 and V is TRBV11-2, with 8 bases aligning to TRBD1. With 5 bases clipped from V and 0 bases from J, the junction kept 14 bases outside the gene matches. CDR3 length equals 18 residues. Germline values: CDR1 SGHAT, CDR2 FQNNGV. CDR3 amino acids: CASSGRADRDRSNYGYTF. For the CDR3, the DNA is TGTGCCAGCAGCGGAAGGGCCGACAGGGACAGGTCTAACTATGGCTACACCTTC.

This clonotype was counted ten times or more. DNA for the CDR3: TGTGCCAGCAGCTTAGTAGCCGGGACGCCGTCCTACGAGCAGTACTTC. Translating gives CASSLVAGTPSYEQYF. The J gene is TRBJ2-7, the V gene TRBV7-8, with D perhaps given as TRBD1 or TRBD2 (5 bases each). Trimming removed 1 base from V and 1 base from J, with 14 bases in between. CDR3 length equals 16 residues. From germline, CDR1 is SGHVS and CDR2 FQNEAQ.

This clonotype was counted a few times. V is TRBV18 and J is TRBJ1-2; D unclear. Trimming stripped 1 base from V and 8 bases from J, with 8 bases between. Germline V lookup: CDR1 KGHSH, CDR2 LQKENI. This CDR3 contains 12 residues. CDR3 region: CASSPLLRGYTF. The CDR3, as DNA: TGTGCCAGCTCACCACTTCTACGGGGCTACACCTTC.

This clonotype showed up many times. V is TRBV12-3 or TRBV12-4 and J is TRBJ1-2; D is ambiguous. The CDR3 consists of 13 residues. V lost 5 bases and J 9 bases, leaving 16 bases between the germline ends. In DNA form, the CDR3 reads TGTGCCAGCAGTCTGGCCGTTGGAGTGCGCTACACCTTC. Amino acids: CASSLAVGVRYTF.